This T cell receptor (beta chain) was identified during a study of read filtering for tumor transcriptome and immune sequencing. From 400 to 450 ng of RNA, a library with molecular barcoded alpha/delta and beta/gamma adaptors was made. TCRdb independently ran MiXCR on the reads; one entry per CDR3 protein. The sample shows over 80,000 distinct CDR3 sequences, around 12% of them seen only once. This clonotype has ten or more counts. Germline values: CDR1 MNHEY, CDR2 SMNVEV (reference sequence). Trimming left V 0 bases short and J 5 bases short, with 8 bases between. This CDR3 contains 14 residues. This clonotype originated in a donor aged 40 or over with multiple myeloma. The chain recombines TRBV27 with TRBJ2-1; D possibly corresponds to TRBD2 (5 bases). Sequenced sample: a population of CD138-negative cells sorted from bone marrow. The CDR3 DNA sequence: TGTGCCAGCAGTTTATCGAGACTAAACAATGAGCAGTTCTTC. Residues: CASSLSRLNNEQFF.